This TCR beta chain came from a study of patients and donors after allogeneic stem cell transplantation. This clonotype was counted once. TCRdb called the RT-PCR reads again in MiXCR, with one record for every CDR3 protein. The sample carries around 200,000 distinct CDR3 sequences, 35% to 45% recorded once. This CDR3 has 14 amino acids. Germline V lookup: CDR1 SEHNR, CDR2 FQNEAQ (reference sequence). The V gene lost 5 bases and the J gene lost 0 bases, with 10 bases spanning the gap. This chain joins TRBV7-9 and TRBJ1-1, with unresolved D. The sequence was obtained from a human donor who was either an allogeneic HSCT recipient or a stem cell or donor lymphocyte infusion donor (not recorded which). It is not recorded whose cells these are; they may come from a transplant donor. The sequencing sample was made of blood, either unsorted or a sorted T cell fraction (not recorded which). CDR3 in DNA: TGTGCCAGCAGCGAGACGGCACTGAACACTGAAGCTTTCTTT. It yields the protein CASSETALNTEAFF.